This T cell receptor (beta chain) was sequenced for a study of shared T cell receptors in the human thymus. Germline values: CDR1 GTSNPN, CDR2 SVGIG (reference sequence). CDR3 length: 12 residues. Trimming shortened V by 4 bases and J by 3 bases, and 10 bases separated the two germline ends. Using immunoSEQ multiplex PCR, the repertoire was profiled, and TCRdb retains in-frame clones only, with some absent. The table includes about 710,000 clones, 87% detected once. This clone appeared once. The same sample was also used in a study of human thymus T cells. From that paper: Healthy Finnish infants undergoing corrective surgery for congenital heart defects were the donors. Corrective heart surgery yielded the resections from which the thymus tissue came. V and J genes seemed to be used with bias in thymic and blood repertoires. Unrelated individuals reportedly shared highly overlapping thymic TCR repertoires.

The genes are TRBV30 and TRBJ2-7; perhaps TRBD1 as D (5 bases). The sequenced material came from thymocytes. The sequence was obtained from a boy younger than two with a congenital heart defect. The CDR3 DNA reads as TGTGCCTGGAACCCAGGACACTACGAGCAGTACTTC. It encodes CAWNPGHYEQYF.